This entry is about one T cell receptor (beta chain). J lost 6 bases, V lost 4 bases, and 4 bases had no gene match. CDR1 and CDR2 (germline): SQVTM, ANQGSEA. This CDR3 is 13 amino acids long. Primers used in a second PCR of about 6 to 11 cycles were a sample-barcoded 5' primer and a J-beta primer mix. TCRdb re-analysed the 5' RACE reads in MiXCR, keeping a single row per CDR3 protein. The profile covers 580,000 or so distinct CDR3 sequences, with around 48% appearing a single time and under 30% taken by the ten largest. The sample comes from a study of blood T cells in healthy people across ages. This sequence originates from a man at least 80 years old in good health. The source material was blood. V usage is TRBV29-1 and J usage is TRBJ2-1; TRBD2 agrees at 9 bases. The CDR3 region is CSVALAGPNEQFF. CDR3 sequence (DNA): TGCAGCGTTGCCCTAGCGGGGCCCAATGAGCAGTTCTTC.